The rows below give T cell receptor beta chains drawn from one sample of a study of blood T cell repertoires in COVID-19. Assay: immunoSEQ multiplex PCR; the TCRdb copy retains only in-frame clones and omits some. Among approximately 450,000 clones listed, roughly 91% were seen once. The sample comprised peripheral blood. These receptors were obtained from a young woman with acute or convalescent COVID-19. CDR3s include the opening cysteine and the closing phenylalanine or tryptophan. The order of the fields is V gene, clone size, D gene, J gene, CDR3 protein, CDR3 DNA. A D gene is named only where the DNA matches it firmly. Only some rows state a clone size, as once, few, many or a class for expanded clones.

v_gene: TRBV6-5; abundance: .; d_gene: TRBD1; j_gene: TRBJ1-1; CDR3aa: CATPGQGTEAFF; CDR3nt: TGTGCCACGCCGGGACAGGGCACTGAAGCTTTCTTT
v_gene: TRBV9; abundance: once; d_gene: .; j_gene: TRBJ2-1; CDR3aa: CASSVAAGSVLGQFF; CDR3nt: TGTGCCAGCAGCGTGGCGGCAGGGTCGGTTCTGGGGCAGTTCTTC
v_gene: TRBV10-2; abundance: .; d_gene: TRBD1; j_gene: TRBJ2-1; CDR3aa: CASSLSGTGGYNEQFF; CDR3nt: TGCGCCAGCAGCCTCTCCGGGACAGGGGGCTACAATGAGCAGTTCTTC
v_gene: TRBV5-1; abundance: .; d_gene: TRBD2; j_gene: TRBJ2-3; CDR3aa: CASSLASGGTDTQYF; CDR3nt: TGCGCCAGCAGCTTGGCTAGCGGGGGGACAGATACGCAGTATTTT
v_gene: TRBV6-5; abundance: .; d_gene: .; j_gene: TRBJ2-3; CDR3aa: CASSYTPGSYTDTQYF; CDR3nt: TGTGCCAGCAGTTACACCCCGGGTTCCTACACAGATACGCAGTATTTT
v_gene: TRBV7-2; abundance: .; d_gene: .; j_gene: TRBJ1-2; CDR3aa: CASSLGIGYTF; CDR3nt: TGTGCCAGCAGCTTAGGTATAGGCTACACCTTC
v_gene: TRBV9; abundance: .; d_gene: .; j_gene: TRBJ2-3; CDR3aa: CASSVGQARDTQYF; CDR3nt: TGTGCCAGCAGCGTAGGACAAGCCCGGGATACGCAGTATTTT
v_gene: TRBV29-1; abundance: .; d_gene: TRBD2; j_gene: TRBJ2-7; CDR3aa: CSVGGGGTYEQYF; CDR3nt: TGCAGCGTTGGCGGGGGAGGAACCTACGAGCAGTACTTC
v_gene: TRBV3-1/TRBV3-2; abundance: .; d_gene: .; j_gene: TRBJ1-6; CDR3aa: CASSQLSREKNSPLHF; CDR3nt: TGTGCCAGCAGCCAACTTTCCCGGGAGAAAAATTCACCCCTCCACTTT
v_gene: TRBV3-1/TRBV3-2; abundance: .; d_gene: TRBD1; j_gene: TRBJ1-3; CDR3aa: CASSAQTGGGGNTIYF; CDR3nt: TGTGCCAGCAGCGCTCAGACAGGGGGCGGTGGAAACACCATATATTTT
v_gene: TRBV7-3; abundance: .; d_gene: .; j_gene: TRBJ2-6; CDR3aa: CASSPDGGRGANVLTF; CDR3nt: TGTGCCAGCAGCCCCGACGGGGGGCGCGGGGCCAACGTCCTGACTTTC
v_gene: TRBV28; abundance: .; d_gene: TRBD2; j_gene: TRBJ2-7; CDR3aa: CASSFSGGPPYEQYF; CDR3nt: TGTGCCAGCAGCTTCTCGGGGGGACCCCCCTACGAGCAGTACTTC
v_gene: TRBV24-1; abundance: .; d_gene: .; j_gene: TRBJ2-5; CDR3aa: CATSDAGLGAIQYF; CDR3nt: TGTGCCACCAGTGATGCGGGCCTGGGGGCGATCCAGTACTTC
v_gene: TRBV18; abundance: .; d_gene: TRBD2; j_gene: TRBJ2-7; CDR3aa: CASSPKRSGTKEYEQYF; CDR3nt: TGTGCCAGCTCACCAAAAAGATCCGGGACTAAGGAATACGAGCAGTACTTC
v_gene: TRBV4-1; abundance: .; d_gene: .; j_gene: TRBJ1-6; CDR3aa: CASSQVAGADSPLHF; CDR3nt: TGCGCCAGCAGCCAAGTAGCTGGGGCCGATTCACCCCTCCACTTT
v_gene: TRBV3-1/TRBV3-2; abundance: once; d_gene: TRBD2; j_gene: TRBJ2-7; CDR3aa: CASSHRRGGYEQYF; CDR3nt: TGTGCCAGCAGCCATCGAAGGGGAGGGTACGAGCAGTACTTC
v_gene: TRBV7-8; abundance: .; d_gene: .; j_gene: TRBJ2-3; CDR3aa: CASSLARVASTDTQYF; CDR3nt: TGTGCCAGCAGCTTAGCGCGCGTAGCAAGCACAGATACGCAGTATTTT
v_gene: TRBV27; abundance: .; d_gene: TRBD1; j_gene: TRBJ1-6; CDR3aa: CASSLSPGGNSPLHF; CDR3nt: TGTGCCAGCAGTTTATCACCAGGGGGTAATTCACCCCTCCACTTT
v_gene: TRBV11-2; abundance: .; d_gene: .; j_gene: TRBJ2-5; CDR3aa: CASSLGSSKTQYF; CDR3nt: TGTGCCAGCAGCTTAGGTAGTTCCAAGACCCAGTACTTC
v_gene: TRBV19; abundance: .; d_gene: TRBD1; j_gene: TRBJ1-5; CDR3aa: CASSIHRGWYQPQHF; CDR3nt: TGTGCCAGTAGTATCCACAGGGGCTGGTATCAGCCCCAGCATTTT
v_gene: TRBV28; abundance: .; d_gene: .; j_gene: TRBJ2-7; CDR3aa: CASSTQTGIDEQYF; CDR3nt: TGTGCCAGCAGTACACAGACAGGTATCGACGAGCAGTACTTC
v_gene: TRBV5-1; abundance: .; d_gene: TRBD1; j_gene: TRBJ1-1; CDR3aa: CASSLGLQGETEAFF; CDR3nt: TGCGCCAGCAGCTTAGGATTACAGGGGGAAACTGAAGCTTTCTTT
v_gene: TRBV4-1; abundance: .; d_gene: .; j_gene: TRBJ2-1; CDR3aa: CASSQVGRGRYNEQFF; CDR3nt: TGCGCCAGCAGCCAAGTGGGCAGGGGTAGATACAATGAGCAGTTCTTC
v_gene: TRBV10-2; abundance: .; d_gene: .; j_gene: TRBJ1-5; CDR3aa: CASSESLSAPQHF; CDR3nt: TGCGCCAGCAGTGAGTCCCTGAGTGCGCCCCAGCATTTT
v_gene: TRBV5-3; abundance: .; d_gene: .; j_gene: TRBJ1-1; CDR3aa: CARRGEGTTVNTEAFF; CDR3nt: TGTGCCAGAAGAGGAGAGGGGACTACGGTGAACACTGAAGCTTTCTTT
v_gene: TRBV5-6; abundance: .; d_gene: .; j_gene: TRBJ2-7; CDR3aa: CASSIWGDYEQYF; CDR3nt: TGTGCCAGCAGCATATGGGGGGACTACGAGCAGTACTTC
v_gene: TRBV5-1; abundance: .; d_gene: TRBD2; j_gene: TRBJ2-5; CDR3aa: CASSSSGGRETQYF; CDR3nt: TGCGCCAGCAGCTCTAGCGGGGGGCGGGAGACCCAGTACTTC
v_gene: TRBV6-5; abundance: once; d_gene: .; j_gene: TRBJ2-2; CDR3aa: CASSPGIPTGELFF; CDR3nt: TGTGCCAGCAGTCCAGGAATTCCAACCGGGGAGCTGTTTTTT
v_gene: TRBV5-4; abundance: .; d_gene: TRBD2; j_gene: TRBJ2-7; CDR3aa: CASSSKRGVTYEQYF; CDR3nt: TGTGCCAGCAGCTCTAAGCGGGGGGTAACCTACGAGCAGTACTTC
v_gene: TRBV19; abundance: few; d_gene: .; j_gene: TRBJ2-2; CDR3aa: CARPTGSRSGELFF; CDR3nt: TGTGCCAGGCCGACAGGATCCCGGTCCGGGGAGCTGTTTTTT
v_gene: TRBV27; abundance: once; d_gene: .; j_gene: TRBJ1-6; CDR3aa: CASSLSVELNNSPLHF; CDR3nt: TGTGCCAGCAGTTTATCGGTCGAACTTAATAATTCACCCCTCCACTTT
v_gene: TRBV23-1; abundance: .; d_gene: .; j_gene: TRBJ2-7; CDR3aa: CASSQNSSPYEQYF; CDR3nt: TGCGCCAGCAGTCAAAACAGTAGTCCCTACGAGCAGTACTTC